These T cell receptor beta chains were read from a single sample in a study of T-cell reconstitution after alpha-beta-depleted transplantation in children. Each CDR3 protein gets one entry after TCRdb re-called the PCR reads with MiXCR. The sample holds around 370,000 distinct CDR3 sequences, about 16% seen once. Source: PBMCs, mostly from graft donor cells, taken 360 days after TCRalphabeta/CD19-depleted stem cell transplant. Receptors originate from a male patient aged 2-9 years who had a stem cell transplant for acute lymphoblastic leukemia, so the T cells may come from the graft donor. CDR3s include the opening cysteine and the closing phenylalanine or tryptophan. The D gene is left open where the match is weak. Clone size is shown for a subset of rows, as once, few, many or a class of expanded clone.

DNA: TGCGCCAGCAGCCAGACAAGATGGGATGAAAAACTGTTTTTT
CDR3: CASSQTRWDEKLFF
V: TRBV4-1
size: -
J: TRBJ1-4
D: -

DNA: TGTGCCAGTAGTATTAATGGCGGGAGTGGAGAGACCCAGTACTTC
CDR3: CASSINGGSGETQYF
V: TRBV19
size: -
J: TRBJ2-5
D: TRBD2

DNA: TGCAGTGCTTTTCACCTCGGACAGGGCACCTACAATGAGCAGTTCTTC
CDR3: CSAFHLGQGTYNEQFF
V: TRBV20-1
size: -
J: TRBJ2-1
D: TRBD1

DNA: TGCGCCAGCAGCCAAACAGCGGGAGCTTACAATGAGCAGTTCTTC
CDR3: CASSQTAGAYNEQFF
V: TRBV4-3
size: -
J: TRBJ2-1
D: TRBD2

DNA: TGTGCCAGCAGTCCCAGACAGTACTCCCCGGGTGGCTACACCTTC
CDR3: CASSPRQYSPGGYTF
V: TRBV2
size: few
J: TRBJ1-2
D: -

DNA: TGTGCCAGCGGGGACAGGAACTATGGCTACACCTTC
CDR3: CASGDRNYGYTF
V: TRBV25-1
size: few
J: TRBJ1-2
D: TRBD1

DNA: TGTGCCAGCAGCCCAGCCCAGGGCCCTAGTGAAAAACTGTTTTTT
CDR3: CASSPAQGPSEKLFF
V: TRBV3-1
size: -
J: TRBJ1-4
D: -

DNA: TGTGCCAGCAGTTATGCGGTAGAACACACAGATACGCAGTATTTT
CDR3: CASSYAVEHTDTQYF
V: TRBV28
size: -
J: TRBJ2-3
D: -

DNA: TGTGCCAGCACCCGGGGGGTCACCTTATCGTGGGAGCAGTACTTC
CDR3: CASTRGVTLSWEQYF
V: TRBV27
size: many
J: TRBJ2-7
D: TRBD2

DNA: TGCAGTGCTATTCCGGGACAGAGATACAATGAGCAGTTCTTC
CDR3: CSAIPGQRYNEQFF
V: TRBV20-1
size: few
J: TRBJ2-1
D: TRBD1

DNA: TGTGCCAGCAGCGTAGGGGGGACAAAAGAGACCCAGTACTTC
CDR3: CASSVGGTKETQYF
V: TRBV9
size: -
J: TRBJ2-5
D: -

DNA: TGTGCCAGCAGTCTCCAGTCGGGGGTCAATTCACCCCTCCACTTT
CDR3: CASSLQSGVNSPLHF
V: TRBV12-3/TRBV12-4
size: many
J: TRBJ1-6
D: -

DNA: TGCGCCAGCAGCCCTTACGCGCGCGGCGATACGCAGTATTTT
CDR3: CASSPYARGDTQYF
V: TRBV4-3
size: -
J: TRBJ2-3
D: -